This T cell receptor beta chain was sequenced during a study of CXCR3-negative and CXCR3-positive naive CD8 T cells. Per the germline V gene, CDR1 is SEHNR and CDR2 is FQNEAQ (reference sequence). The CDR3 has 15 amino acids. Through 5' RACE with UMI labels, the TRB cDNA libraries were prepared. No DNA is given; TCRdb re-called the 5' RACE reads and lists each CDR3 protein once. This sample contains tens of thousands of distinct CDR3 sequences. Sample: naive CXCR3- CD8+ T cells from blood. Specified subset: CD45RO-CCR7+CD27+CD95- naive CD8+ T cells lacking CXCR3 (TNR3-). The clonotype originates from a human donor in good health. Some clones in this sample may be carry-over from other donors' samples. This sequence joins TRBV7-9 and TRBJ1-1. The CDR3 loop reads CASSSRYQENTEAFF.